The 32 T cell receptor beta chains below were found in one sample sequenced in a study of T cell responses to AZD1222 COVID-19 vaccine. The table came from immunoSEQ multiplex PCR; TCRdb's copy has only in-frame clones and leaves some out. The table records about 120,000 clones, around 91% of them present only once. The sample consisted of peripheral blood, taken on day 0 of MenACWY control vaccination. The receptors originated from an adult in good health.

The chain recombines TRBV28 with TRBJ1-6, with TRBD1 matching over 10 bases. In germline, CDR1 is MDHEN, CDR2 SYDVKM. V shed 7 bases, J shed 5 bases, and the junction held 5 bases outside the gene matches. This CDR3 has 15 residues. CDR3 loop: CASIAGTGDNSPLHF. The CDR3 DNA reads as TGTGCCAGCATAGCCGGGACAGGGGATAATTCACCCCTCCACTTT.

The V gene is TRBV4-2, the J gene TRBJ1-1; D is possibly TRBD1 (6 bases). The length of the CDR3 is 16 residues. V lost 4 bases and J 1 base, leaving 16 bases between the germline ends. Per germline, CDR1 LGHNA and CDR2 YNFKEQ. The CDR3 nucleotides read TGTGCCAGCAGCCCCCAAGGGGGGCGAAGGAACACTGAAGCTTTCTTT. It translates to CASSPQGGRRNTEAFF.

V is TRBV6-5 and J is TRBJ1-1; D is unresolved. CDR1 is MNHEY and CDR2 is SVGAGI in the germline V gene. V was pared by 2 bases and J by 3 bases, with 16 bases between. This CDR3 contains 16 residues. The CDR3, as DNA: TGTGCCAGCAGTTACCCCCGCAGAGGGCGGGACACTGAAGCTTTCTTT. Amino acid sequence: CASSYPRRGRDTEAFF.

There are a few counts of this clone. The chain carries TRBV4-1 and TRBJ1-4, with 10 bases matching TRBD1. There are 15 residues in the CDR3. The germline gives CDR1 MGHRA, CDR2 YSYEKL. V lost 1 base, J lost 8 bases, and 4 bases stayed unmatched. The CDR3 sequence: CASSQAGQGREKLFF. The DNA of the CDR3 is TGCGCCAGCAGCCAAGCGGGACAGGGGCGAGAAAAACTGTTTTTT.

The chain is built from TRBV25-1 and TRBJ2-7, with TRBD2 matching 8 bases. Germline V lookup: CDR1 MGHDK, CDR2 SYGVNS. This CDR3 contains 13 residues. The junction had 5 bases not matched to a gene; V was cut back by 6 bases and J by 4 bases. CDR3 nucleotides: TGTGCCAGCAGAGCGGGAGTTTCTTACGAGCAGTACTTC. Protein sequence: CASRAGVSYEQYF.

The CDR3 DNA reads TGTGCCAGCAGCGTAGGCGGACAGGCCGTTCCCTACGAGCAGTACTTC. This encodes CASSVGGQAVPYEQYF. The chain is built from TRBV7-6 and TRBJ2-7; 7 bases match TRBD1. After removal of 5 bases from V and 2 bases from J, the junction contained 12 bases not matched to a gene. The V gene's germline CDR1 is SGHVS and CDR2 FNYEAQ. The length of the CDR3 is 16 residues.

The V call is TRBV11-2, the J call TRBJ2-1, with 7 bases fitting TRBD2. CDR1 SGHAT and CDR2 FQNNGV come from the germline V gene. Unmatched junction bases numbered 9, after V lost 4 bases and J lost 9 bases. The CDR3 runs to 14 residues. The CDR3 is CASSSGAWEGEQFF. The DNA of the CDR3 is TGTGCCAGCAGCTCCGGGGCGTGGGAGGGTGAGCAGTTCTTC.

Only one count was recorded for this clone. The rearrangement uses TRBV5-4 and TRBJ2-1, with D uncertain. Germline V gene sequence: CDR1 SGHNT, CDR2 YYREEE (reference sequence). The V gene lost 3 bases and the J gene lost 7 bases, with 8 bases spanning the gap. The CDR3 extends over 12 amino acids. For the CDR3, the DNA is TGTGCCAGCAGCTCCCGTCCGAATGAGCAGTTCTTC. It specifies CASSSRPNEQFF.

V and J are TRBV7-3 and TRBJ2-7, with a possible D match to TRBD2 (5 bases). The V gene lost 3 bases and the J gene lost 5 bases, with 11 bases spanning the gap. Germline-derived CDR1 and CDR2 are SGHTA and FQGTGA. The CDR3 spans 13 residues. The DNA for the CDR3 is TGTGCCAGCAGCTTCGGGAACGAGCACGAGCAGTACTTC. Its translation: CASSFGNEHEQYF. Full variable domain (remainder filled in from reference TRBV7-3 and TRBJ2-7): GAGVSQTPSNKVTEKGKYVELRCDPISGHTALYWYRQSLGQGPEFLIYFQGTGAADDSGLPNDRFFAVRPEGSVSTLKIQRTERGDSAVYLCASSFGNEHEQYFGPGTRLTVT.

This chain joins TRBV10-2 and TRBJ1-6; D unclear. The CDR3 spans 12 residues. Looked up from germline, CDR1 is WSHSY and CDR2 is SAAADI. Trimming removed 3 bases at V and 10 bases at J, with 7 bases between. The CDR3 is CASSDPGSPLHF. As DNA, the CDR3 is TGCGCCAGCAGTGACCCGGGCTCACCCCTCCACTTT.

The chain joins TRBV11-1 to TRBJ2-3; no firm D call. V lost 2 bases to trimming and J lost 6 bases, with 6 bases between them. Germline V lookup: CDR1 SGHAT, CDR2 FQDESV (reference sequence). The CDR3 is 12 amino acids. CDR3 sequence: CASSLSGDTQYF. The CDR3 DNA reads TGTGCCAGCAGCTTATCTGGGGATACGCAGTATTTT.

The CDR3 region has the DNA TGTGCCAGCAGCTTGCCCGGACAGGGGAACACTGAAGCTTTCTTT. Its translation: CASSLPGQGNTEAFF. V and J are TRBV5-6 and TRBJ1-1; 8 bases agree with TRBD1. Germline values: CDR1 SGHDT, CDR2 YYEEEE. CDR3 length equals 15 residues. V was pared by 1 base and J by 1 base, with 3 bases of the junction left unmatched.

This clone was detected once. This chain uses TRBV18 with TRBJ2-7; 7 nucleotides align to TRBD2. The junction had 1 base not matched to a gene; V was cut back by 0 bases and J by 5 bases. The CDR3 length is 13 residues. CDR1 and CDR2 from the germline V gene are KGHSH and LQKENI. The DNA for the CDR3 is TGTGCCAGCTCACCACCGGGGGGGGACGAGCAGTACGTC. Translated: CASSPPGGDEQYV.

V and J are TRBV7-2 and TRBJ2-3, with TRBD1 identical over 7 bases. Germline CDR1 reads SGHTA; CDR2 reads FQGNSA. The length of the CDR3 is 15 residues. V lost 2 bases to trimming and J lost 2 bases; unmatched junction nucleotides: 4. The CDR3 DNA follows: TGTGCCAGCAGCTTAAACAGGGGAGACACAGATACGCAGTATTTT. Translated: CASSLNRGDTDTQYF.

The chain combines TRBV7-3 with TRBJ1-1; TRBD1 aligns across 9 bases. In germline, CDR1 is SGHTA, CDR2 FQGTGA. The V and J ends lost 4 bases and 1 base, in that order; junction bases with no gene match: 4. CDR3 length equals 15 residues. The CDR3 region has the DNA TGTGCCAGCAGCTGGGACAGGGTGGGGAACACTGAAGCTTTCTTT. Its translation: CASSWDRVGNTEAFF.

This clone was seen just once. The V call is TRBV25-1, the J call TRBJ1-4, with unresolved D. Trimming removed 5 bases from V and 2 bases from J, with 9 bases in between. Germline V lookup: CDR1 MGHDK, CDR2 SYGVNS. The CDR3 extends over 14 amino acids. The CDR3, as DNA: TGTGCCAGCAGTACGGGAAAGACTAATGAAAAACTGTTTTTT. Its translation: CASSTGKTNEKLFF. The full variable domain, completed using reference TRBV25-1 and TRBJ1-4, is EADIYQTPRYLVIGTGKKITLECSQTMGHDKMYWYQQDPGMELHLIHYSYGVNSTEKGDLSSESTVSRIRTEHFPLTLESARPSHTSQYLCASSTGKTNEKLFFGSGTQLSVL.

The V call is TRBV15, the J call TRBJ2-2; 7 nucleotides line up with TRBD2. J gave up 4 bases and V 5 bases, and 10 bases lay outside the gene matches. The length of the CDR3 is 16 residues. Germline V gene sequence: CDR1 LNHNV, CDR2 YYDKDF (reference sequence). The CDR3 nucleotides are TGTGCCACCAGCGGGAGTTCCTGGGGGGGCACCGGGGAGCTGTTTTTT. Translation gives CATSGSSWGGTGELFF.

The V and J genes are TRBV21-1 and TRBJ2-5; no DNA check was done on the table's D call, TRBD1. TRBV21-1 constitutes a pseudogene. This CDR3 contains 12 residues. The CDR3, as DNA: TGTGCCAGTTGTAGGGGGCGGGAGACCCAGTACTTC. Its translation: CASCRGRETQYF.

The chain has TRBV19 and TRBJ1-1, with 9 bases fitting TRBD1. The CDR3 loop spans 13 amino acids. V lost 6 bases and J lost 5; bases outside the gene matches: 4. Germline values: CDR1 LNHDA, CDR2 SQIVND (reference sequence). Here the CDR3 reads CASSRTGDTEAFF. CDR3 bases: TGTGCCAGTAGCCGGACAGGGGATACTGAAGCTTTCTTT.

The CDR3 loop is CASRTGSVGTDTQYF. The DNA for the CDR3 is TGTGCCAGCAGAACGGGTAGTGTTGGCACAGATACGCAGTATTTT. The genes are TRBV2 and TRBJ2-3; D ambiguous. The germline V gene encodes CDR1 SNHLY and CDR2 FYNNEI. Trimming cost V 6 bases and J 1 base, with 14 bases left between them. The CDR3 is 15 residues long.

As DNA, the CDR3 is TGTGCCAGCAGCTTAGCCCACGCTGAGGTTAACACCGGGGAGCTGTTTTTT. Translating gives CASSLAHAEVNTGELFF. V usage is TRBV11-2 and J usage is TRBJ2-2; no clear D. Trimming stripped 1 base from V and 2 bases from J, with 14 bases between. Germline V gene sequence: CDR1 SGHAT, CDR2 FQNNGV. The CDR3 is 17 residues long.

J is TRBJ2-2 and V is TRBV27, with TRBD1 matching 9 bases. Germline V gene sequence: CDR1 MNHEY, CDR2 SMNVEV (reference sequence). The CDR3 has 16 residues. V lost 4 bases and J lost 4; bases outside the gene matches: 7. This CDR3 reads CASSSRQGVSTGELFF. The DNA of the CDR3 is TGTGCCAGCAGTTCAAGACAGGGGGTCAGCACCGGGGAGCTGTTTTTT.

The chain joins TRBV18 to TRBJ1-3, with D maybe TRBD1 (5 bases). The germline V gene encodes CDR1 KGHSH and CDR2 LQKENI. The V gene lost 1 base and the J gene lost 4 bases, with 8 bases spanning the gap. The length of the CDR3 is 14 residues. The CDR3 DNA follows: TGTGCCAGCTCACCACGGGGGACCGGAAACACCATATATTTT. It encodes CASSPRGTGNTIYF.

The chain uses TRBV20-1 and TRBJ2-5; no clear D gene. CDR1 is DFQATT, CDR2 SNEGSKA, per germline (reference sequence). This CDR3 is 11 amino acids long. V gave up 5 bases and J gave up 3 bases, with 7 bases separating them. The CDR3 DNA reads as TGCAGTGCTCACAGAAAAGAGACCCAGTACTTC. Residues: CSAHRKETQYF.

The chain has TRBV19 and TRBJ1-5; a weak D match, TRBD1 (6 bases). Germline-derived CDR1 and CDR2 are LNHDA and SQIVND (reference sequence). The CDR3 is 14 residues long. V was pared by 7 bases and J by 7 bases, with 17 bases between. DNA for the CDR3: TGTGCCAGTACCCTTAGGGGGGGCGGACAGCCCCAGCATTTT. Amino acid sequence: CASTLRGGGQPQHF. The full variable domain, in which reference TRBV19 and TRBJ1-5 provide the parts outside the CDR3, is DGGITQSPKYLFRKEGQNVTLSCEQNLNHDAMYWYRQDPGQGLRLIYYSQIVNDFQKGDIAEGYSVSREKKESFPLTVTSAQKNPTAFYLCASTLRGGGQPQHFGDGTRLSIL.

V is TRBV30 and J is TRBJ1-1; no definite D call. V was shortened by 5 bases and J by 6 bases, with 16 bases between the two germline ends. The CDR3 runs to 13 residues. CDR1 is GTSNPN, CDR2 SVGIG, per germline (reference sequence). CDR3 coding DNA: TGTGCCTGGGAGCGGTCTCTGGGAGCTGAAGCTTTCTTT. As protein: CAWERSLGAEAFF.

V and J are TRBV6-5 and TRBJ2-1; 12 bases line up with TRBD2. The CDR3 consists of 15 residues. Germline CDR1 reads MNHEY; CDR2 reads SVGAGI. Germline trimming cut 6 bases from V and 9 bases from J; bases unmatched to any gene: 9. CDR3 in amino acids: CASSSLAGGRLEQFF. In DNA, the CDR3 is TGTGCCAGCAGCTCACTAGCGGGGGGCCGTCTTGAGCAGTTCTTC.

The chain joins TRBV18 to TRBJ2-4; 7 nucleotides agree with TRBD2. The ends lost 3 bases at V and 2 bases at J; junction bases unmatched: 4. CDR1 and CDR2 (germline): KGHSH, LQKENI. The CDR3 has 15 residues. This CDR3 reads CASSPIAGTKNIQYF. CDR3 coding DNA: TGTGCCAGCTCACCTATAGCGGGTACCAAAAACATTCAGTACTTC.

J is TRBJ1-1 and V is TRBV5-1; D not resolved. V lost 4 bases to trimming and J lost 0 bases, with 10 bases between them. The CDR3 consists of 14 residues. The germline V gene has CDR1 SGHRS and CDR2 YFSETQ. The CDR3 DNA is TGCGCCAGCAGCGGCAGGAGTTTGAACACTGAAGCTTTCTTT. As protein: CASSGRSLNTEAFF.

This clone occurred a few times. The chain employs TRBV7-8 and TRBJ1-5, with 9 bases aligning to TRBD1. V lost 4 bases, J lost 0 bases, and 7 bases stayed unmatched. Germline CDR1 reads SGHVS; CDR2 reads FQNEAQ. CDR3 length: 17 residues. Written as DNA, the CDR3 is TGTGCCAGCAGCTCGGGACAGGGATACGATAGCAATCAGCCCCAGCATTTT. It is translated as CASSSGQGYDSNQPQHF.

The J gene is TRBJ2-6, the V gene TRBV10-3, with 9 bases aligning to TRBD1. CDR3 length: 16 amino acids. CDR1 ENHRY and CDR2 SYGVKD come from the germline V gene. The J segment lost 2 bases and the V segment lost 7 bases, leaving 6 bases of the junction unmatched. The CDR3: CAITGQGFAGANVLTF. The CDR3 DNA follows: TGTGCCATCACGGGACAGGGCTTTGCTGGGGCCAACGTCCTGACTTTC.

The chain combines TRBV5-6 with TRBJ2-7, with 8 bases lining up with TRBD2. CDR3 length equals 17 residues. With 1 base clipped from V and 6 bases from J, the junction kept 15 bases outside the gene matches. Germline CDR1 is SGHDT and CDR2 is YYEEEE. CDR3 sequence reads: CASSLPVRGAGEGEQYF. Written as DNA, the CDR3 is TGTGCCAGCAGCTTGCCTGTCCGGGGAGCGGGAGAGGGCGAGCAGTACTTC.